These T cell receptor beta chains were read from a single sample in a study of tumor-infiltrating lymphocytes in primary liver carcinoma. Using its own MiXCR run on the multiplex PCR reads, TCRdb lists one record per CDR3 protein. In the table there are roughly 45,000 distinct CDR3 sequences, 55% to 75% of which are singletons. Sequenced sample: liver tumor tissue from sampling region 5. These receptors were taken from a man aged 40-49 years with primary liver carcinoma and hepatitis B virus infection. The CDR3 runs from the conserved cysteine through the conserved F or W. Fields, in order: J gene, clone size, V gene, D gene, CDR3 protein, CDR3 DNA. A D gene is named only where the DNA matches it firmly. Clone size is not always given. Where it is, it says once, few, many or a class for expanded clones.

J: TRBJ1-2; size: -; V: TRBV4-2; D: -; CDR3: CASSQEGHVGNYGYTF; DNA: TGTGCCAGCAGCCAAGAAGGGCATGTGGGCAACTATGGCTACACCTTC
J: TRBJ2-2; size: few; V: TRBV5-1; D: -; CDR3: CASSRSEQPGELFF; DNA: TGCGCCAGCAGTCGGTCCGAACAACCCGGGGAGCTGTTTTTT
J: TRBJ2-3; size: few; V: TRBV20-1; D: -; CDR3: CSAITGGPTDTQYF; DNA: TGCAGTGCTATTACCGGGGGGCCAACAGATACGCAGTATTTT
J: TRBJ2-1; size: -; V: TRBV7-8; D: -; CDR3: CTSRPSGSPLGEQFF; DNA: TGTACCAGCAGGCCCAGCGGTTCCCCTCTCGGGGAGCAGTTCTTC
J: TRBJ2-2; size: -; V: TRBV5-4; D: -; CDR3: CASSLDGSWATGELFF; DNA: TGTGCCAGCAGCTTGGATGGCAGTTGGGCGACCGGGGAGCTGTTCTTT
J: TRBJ1-1; size: few; V: TRBV20-1; D: -; CDR3: CSAPKGDTIRTEAFF; DNA: TGCAGTGCCCCAAAAGGGGACACCATAAGAACTGAAGCTTTCTTT
J: TRBJ2-7; size: -; V: TRBV12-3/TRBV12-4; D: TRBD1; CDR3: CASSLRRGGETEQYF; DNA: TGTGCCAGCAGTTTAAGAAGAGGGGGCGAGACCGAGCAGTACTTC
J: TRBJ2-6; size: -; V: TRBV6-5; D: -; CDR3: CASRREARGVNALTF; DNA: TGTGCCAGCAGGAGGGAGGCGAGGGGGGTCAACGCCCTGACTTTC
J: TRBJ2-7; size: -; V: TRBV5-5; D: TRBD1; CDR3: CASSLAARTGGVYEQYF; DNA: TGTGCCAGCAGCTTGGCGGCTAGGACAGGGGGAGTCTACGAACAGTACTTC
J: TRBJ2-3; size: -; V: TRBV6-5; D: -; CDR3: CASRRGRGSGTDTQYF; DNA: TGTGCCAGCAGGCGGGGCAGGGGGTCAGGCACAGATACGCAGTATTTT
J: TRBJ2-7; size: -; V: TRBV11-2; D: TRBD1; CDR3: CACSSAQGDEQYF; DNA: TGTGCCTGCAGCTCTGCTCAGGGGGACGAGCAGTACTTC
J: TRBJ2-1; size: -; V: TRBV6-5; D: -; CDR3: CASRSCIYGGGPSGEQFF; DNA: TGTGCCAGCAGGTCCTGTATATATGGCGGGGGCCCGTCCGGTGAGCAGTTCTTC
J: TRBJ1-4; size: once; V: TRBV6-1; D: -; CDR3: CARGGEGANEILFF; DNA: TGTGCCAGGGGTGGGGAAGGGGCGAATGAAATACTGTTTTTT
J: TRBJ2-7; size: -; V: TRBV11-2; D: -; CDR3: CASSLLRNEQYF; DNA: TGTGCCAGCAGCCTCCTTAGGAACGAGCAGTACTTC
J: TRBJ2-7; size: -; V: TRBV11-2; D: -; CDR3: CASCLDGALPYEQYF; DNA: TGTGCCAGCTGCCTCGACGGGGCTCTACCATACGAGCAGTACTTC
J: TRBJ2-7; size: -; V: TRBV6-5; D: -; CDR3: CASSYQLTPLEQYF; DNA: TGTGCCAGCAGTTACCAATTAACCCCTCTCGAGCAGTACTTC
J: TRBJ1-5; size: once; V: TRBV4-2; D: TRBD1; CDR3: CASSPGQWVYQPQHF; DNA: TGTGCCAGCAGCCCGGGACAGTGGGTGTATCAGCCCCAGCATTTT
J: TRBJ2-2; size: -; V: TRBV6-5; D: TRBD2; CDR3: CASRVLGLADTGEMFF; DNA: TGTGCCAGCAGAGTATTGGGGCTAGCGGACACCGGGGAGATGTTTTTT
J: TRBJ2-7; size: -; V: TRBV12-3/TRBV12-4; D: TRBD2; CDR3: CASSLLGRAWEEQYF; DNA: TGTGCCAGCAGTCTCCTCGGGAGGGCCTGGGAAGAGCAATACTTC
J: TRBJ2-5; size: many; V: TRBV29-1; D: -; CDR3: CSVASWDKIGETQYF; DNA: TGCAGCGTGGCCTCTTGGGACAAAATCGGGGAGACCCAGTACTTC
J: TRBJ2-3; size: -; V: TRBV6-5; D: TRBD2; CDR3: CASSSLVGGQDTQYF; DNA: TGTGCCAGCAGTTCCCTAGTGGGAGGGCAAGATACGCAGTATTTT
J: TRBJ2-3; size: -; V: TRBV5-6; D: TRBD2; CDR3: CAGSLAGGLTDTQYF; DNA: TGTGCCGGCAGCTTGGCGGGAGGACTCACAGATACGCAGTATTTT
J: TRBJ1-1; size: -; V: TRBV29-1; D: -; CDR3: CSVTYQTPNTEAFF; DNA: TGCAGTGTCACCTACCAGACCCCTAACACTGAAGCTTTCTTT
J: TRBJ2-5; size: -; V: TRBV4-1; D: -; CDR3: CACSQEPGAETQYF; DNA: TGCGCCTGCAGCCAAGAGCCGGGGGCAGAGACCCAGTACTTC
J: TRBJ2-7; size: -; V: TRBV6-1; D: -; CDR3: CASNGALGEQYF; DNA: TGTGCCAGCAATGGAGCGCTCGGCGAGCAGTACTTC
J: TRBJ2-3; size: -; V: TRBV4-1; D: -; CDR3: CASSQVSDITDMQYF; DNA: TGCGCAAGCAGCCAAGTCTCGGACATCACAGATATGCAGTATTTT
J: TRBJ2-5; size: once; V: TRBV12-3/TRBV12-4; D: TRBD2; CDR3: CASIFRLAGVPGETQYF; DNA: TGTGCCAGCATCTTTCGTCTAGCGGGAGTACCGGGGGAGACCCAGTACTTC
J: TRBJ2-1; size: many; V: TRBV10-3; D: TRBD2; CDR3: CAISPPSGNGYNEQFF; DNA: TGTGCCATCAGTCCACCAAGCGGGAACGGCTACAATGAGCAGTTCTTC
J: TRBJ2-5; size: -; V: TRBV6-5; D: -; CDR3: CANRRTGVGYQETQYF; DNA: TGTGCCAACAGACGAACCGGGGTTGGGTACCAAGAGACCCAGTACTTC
J: TRBJ2-6; size: -; V: TRBV11-2; D: -; CDR3: CASSLERVGANVLTF; DNA: TGTGCCAGCAGCTTGGAAAGGGTTGGGGCCAACGTCCTGACTTTC
J: TRBJ2-1; size: many; V: TRBV6-1; D: TRBD1; CDR3: CASSNPGQGSNEQFF; DNA: TGTGCCAGCAGCAACCCGGGACAGGGGTCCAATGAGCAGTTCTTC
J: TRBJ2-2; size: many; V: TRBV6-1; D: TRBD1; CDR3: CASTRQGRTGELFF; DNA: TGTGCCAGCACCCGACAGGGTCGCACCGGGGAGCTGTTTTTT
J: TRBJ1-6; size: medium-sized; V: TRBV12-3/TRBV12-4; D: -; CDR3: CASSPGSGRVGSPLHF; DNA: TGTGCCAGCAGTCCAGGCTCGGGCAGGGTGGGATCACCCCTCCACTTT
J: TRBJ2-1; size: -; V: TRBV25-1; D: -; CDR3: CASSGGEVYNEQFF; DNA: TGTGCCAGCAGTGGGGGAGAGGTCTACAATGAGCAGTTCTTC
J: TRBJ2-1; size: medium-sized; V: TRBV4-1; D: TRBD2; CDR3: CASSQGSREGRGEQFF; DNA: TGCGCCAGCAGCCAAGGTTCCCGGGAGGGCCGAGGTGAGCAGTTCTTC
J: TRBJ2-6; size: -; V: TRBV6-5; D: TRBD1; CDR3: CASGTGPDPGANVLTF; DNA: TGTGCCAGCGGGACAGGTCCTGACCCTGGGGCCAACGTTCTGACTTTC
J: TRBJ2-6; size: -; V: TRBV6-5; D: -; CDR3: CATTGTPLSGANVLTF; DNA: TGTGCCACCACAGGAACGCCCCTCTCAGGGGCCAACGTCCTGACTTTC
J: TRBJ1-1; size: -; V: TRBV28; D: -; CDR3: CASSLPEWATIAFF; DNA: TGTGCCAGTAGTCTCCCGGAATGGGCTACTATAGCTTTCTTT
J: TRBJ1-1; size: -; V: TRBV2; D: -; CDR3: CASSAGNTEAFF; DNA: TGTGCCAGCAGTGCGGGTAACACTGAAGCTTTCTTT
J: TRBJ1-1; size: -; V: TRBV29-1; D: -; CDR3: CSAEDPGQSTEAFF; DNA: TGCAGCGCTGAAGACCCAGGCCAAAGTACTGAAGCTTTCTTT
J: TRBJ2-1; size: -; V: TRBV11-2; D: TRBD2; CDR3: CANSWGGTSYNKQFF; DNA: TGTGCCAACAGCTGGGGGGGGACCTCCTACAATAAGCAGTTCTTC
J: TRBJ1-6; size: -; V: TRBV4-1; D: -; CDR3: CTSSQEAGQRNPSYNSPLHF; DNA: TGCACCAGCAGCCAAGAGGCAGGACAGAGGAATCCGTCTTATAATTCACCCCTCCACTTT